The rows below give T cell receptor beta chains drawn from one sample of a study of T-cell memory formation after mild COVID-19. TCRdb redid the calling of the 5' RACE reads with MiXCR, one entry per CDR3 protein. The top ten clones hold approximately 40% of a sample with around 100,000 distinct CDR3 sequences, approximately 22% of them seen once. The specimen sequenced was PBMCs or a T cell subset sorted from them (not recorded which). All receptors come from a young man who had mild COVID-19 (a few samples of this study predate the infection). Cell type and time point are not known. The CDR3 runs from the conserved cysteine through the conserved F or W. D genes are given only for firm matches. Only part of the rows carry a size: once, few, many, or a class if the clone is expanded.

V gene: TRBV7-9; J gene: TRBJ2-7; D gene: NA; clone size: many; CDR3 DNA: TGTGCCAGCAGCTTAGCTTCCGCAGGGCCCTACGAGCAGTACTTC; CDR3 protein: CASSLASAGPYEQYF
V gene: TRBV5-4; J gene: TRBJ2-5; D gene: NA; clone size: NA; CDR3 DNA: TGTGCCAGCAGCTTAAGGGGGAAGGAGACCCAGTACTTC; CDR3 protein: CASSLRGKETQYF
V gene: TRBV6-5; J gene: TRBJ1-4; D gene: NA; clone size: few; CDR3 DNA: TGTGCCAGCAGTTACGAGCCCAGGGGACGGGAAAAACTGTTTTTT; CDR3 protein: CASSYEPRGREKLFF
V gene: TRBV4-3; J gene: TRBJ2-5; D gene: NA; clone size: NA; CDR3 DNA: TGCGCCAGCAGCCCAGGGGCCACAGGACGAGAGACCCAGTACTTC; CDR3 protein: CASSPGATGRETQYF
V gene: TRBV11-2; J gene: TRBJ2-1; D gene: NA; clone size: NA; CDR3 DNA: TGTGCCAGCAACCAGGAGGCCTCTTTCAATGAGCAGTTCTTC; CDR3 protein: CASNQEASFNEQFF
V gene: TRBV7-2; J gene: TRBJ2-3; D gene: NA; clone size: few; CDR3 DNA: TGTGCCAGCAGCCCCTCTCGCCCAGATACGCAGTATTTT; CDR3 protein: CASSPSRPDTQYF
V gene: TRBV4-3; J gene: TRBJ2-7; D gene: NA; clone size: NA; CDR3 DNA: TGCGCCAGCAGCCAGGGGGACCATTCAGCCTACGAGCAGTACTTC; CDR3 protein: CASSQGDHSAYEQYF
V gene: TRBV5-1; J gene: TRBJ1-1; D gene: TRBD1; clone size: few; CDR3 DNA: TGCGCCAGCACCCAGTTCGGGACAGCCTCCCTTCGGAGGACTGAAGCTTTCTTT; CDR3 protein: CASTQFGTASLRRTEAFF
V gene: TRBV2; J gene: TRBJ2-1; D gene: TRBD1; clone size: few; CDR3 DNA: TGTGCCAGCAGGCTCGGACAGGGAAGGGATGAGCAGTTCTTC; CDR3 protein: CASRLGQGRDEQFF
V gene: TRBV12-3/TRBV12-4; J gene: TRBJ2-3; D gene: TRBD1; clone size: once; CDR3 DNA: TGTGCCAGCAGCCGTGTTCCGGGACAGGTCACAGATACGAAGTATTTT; CDR3 protein: CASSRVPGQVTDTKYF
V gene: TRBV20-1; J gene: TRBJ2-5; D gene: NA; clone size: few; CDR3 DNA: TGCAGTGCTAGAGCGCCTAGCTCTGAGACCCAGTACTTC; CDR3 protein: CSARAPSSETQYF
V gene: TRBV21-1; J gene: TRBJ1-5; D gene: NA; clone size: NA; CDR3 DNA: TGTGCCAGCGATAATCAGCCCCAGCATTTT; CDR3 protein: CASDNQPQHF
V gene: TRBV7-2; J gene: TRBJ2-5; D gene: TRBD1; clone size: many; CDR3 DNA: TGTGCCAGCAGCTTACAGACAGGGGAGACCCAGTACTTC; CDR3 protein: CASSLQTGETQYF
V gene: TRBV10-3; J gene: TRBJ2-2; D gene: NA; clone size: few; CDR3 DNA: TGTGCCATCAGTGGTAACCTGGACGGAAACACCGGGGAGCTGTTTTTT; CDR3 protein: CAISGNLDGNTGELFF
V gene: TRBV12-3/TRBV12-4; J gene: TRBJ1-4; D gene: TRBD1; clone size: few; CDR3 DNA: TGTGCCAGCAGGACGAGGGGGCGCGATGAAAAACTGTTTTTT; CDR3 protein: CASRTRGRDEKLFF
V gene: TRBV6-2/TRBV6-3; J gene: TRBJ2-3; D gene: NA; clone size: NA; CDR3 DNA: TGTGCCAGCACCCCCCGGGTTACTAGCACAGATACGCAGTATTTT; CDR3 protein: CASTPRVTSTDTQYF